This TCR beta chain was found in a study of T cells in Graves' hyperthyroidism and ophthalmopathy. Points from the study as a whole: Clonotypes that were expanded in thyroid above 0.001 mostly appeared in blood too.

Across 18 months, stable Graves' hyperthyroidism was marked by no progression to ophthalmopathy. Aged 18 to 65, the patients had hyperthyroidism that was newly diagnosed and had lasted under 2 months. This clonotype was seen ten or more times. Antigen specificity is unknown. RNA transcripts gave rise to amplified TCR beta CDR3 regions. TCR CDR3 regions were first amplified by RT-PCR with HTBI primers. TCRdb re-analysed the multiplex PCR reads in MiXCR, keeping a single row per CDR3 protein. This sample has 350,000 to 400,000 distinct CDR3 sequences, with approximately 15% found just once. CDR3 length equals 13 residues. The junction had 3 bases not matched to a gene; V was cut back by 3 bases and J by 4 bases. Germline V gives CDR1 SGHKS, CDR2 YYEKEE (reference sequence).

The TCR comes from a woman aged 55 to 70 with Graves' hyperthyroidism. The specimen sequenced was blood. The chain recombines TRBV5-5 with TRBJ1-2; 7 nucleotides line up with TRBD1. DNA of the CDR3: TGTGCCAGCAGCTCCGACAGGGCCTATGGCTACACCTTC. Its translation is CASSSDRAYGYTF.